These 31 T cell receptor beta chains were sequenced from one sample in a study of T cell responses to AZD1222 COVID-19 vaccine. Generated by immunoSEQ multiplex PCR, the TCRdb table keeps only in-frame clones and is missing some. Altogether about 120,000 clones are present, 70% to 90% being singletons, with the ten largest covering 15% to 20%. The material sequenced was peripheral blood, taken 28 days after the second AZD1222 dose. The origin of the receptors is an adult who received the AZD1222 COVID-19 vaccine.

The chain carries TRBV18 and TRBJ2-5; TRBD1 matches at 11 bases. The germline CDR1 and CDR2 sequences are KGHSH and LQKENI. Germline trimming cut 0 bases from V and 5 bases from J; bases unmatched to any gene: 5. The CDR3 has 16 amino acids. CDR3: CASSPPAGTGGETQYF. The CDR3, as DNA: TGTGCCAGCTCACCACCTGCCGGGACAGGGGGTGAGACCCAGTACTTC.

The V gene is TRBV7-2, the J gene TRBJ2-7, with 13 bases fitting TRBD2. Germline assignment: CDR1 SGHTA and CDR2 FQGNSA. V lost 5 bases to trimming and J lost 5 bases; unmatched junction nucleotides: 9. The CDR3 loop spans 16 amino acids. CDR3 protein: CASSPSATSGGHEQYF. Written as DNA, the CDR3 is TGTGCCAGCAGCCCCTCGGCGACTAGCGGGGGGCACGAGCAGTACTTC.

The CDR3 loop reads CASSPPGVSSYEQYF. The CDR3, as DNA: TGTGCCAGTAGTCCTCCGGGAGTTAGCTCCTACGAGCAGTACTTC. The chain is built from TRBV19 and TRBJ2-7, with a weak D call TRBD2 (6 bases). The CDR3 has 15 amino acids. Germline-derived CDR1 and CDR2 are LNHDA and SQIVND (reference sequence). With 5 bases removed from V and 0 bases from J, the gap between germline ends came to 14 bases.

The chain has TRBV7-9 and TRBJ1-5, with unresolved D. The germline gives CDR1 SEHNR, CDR2 FQNEAQ (reference sequence). This CDR3 has 13 amino acids. The V and J ends lost 1 base and 5 bases respectively, with 6 bases between them. The CDR3 is CASSLGGDQPQHF. Written as DNA, the CDR3 is TGTGCCAGCAGCTTAGGTGGTGATCAGCCCCAGCATTTT.

The chain links TRBV5-1 to TRBJ2-2; possible D gene TRBD2, 6 bases. This CDR3 spans 12 amino acids. Germline lookup yields CDR1 SGHRS and CDR2 YFSETQ. Trimming removed 4 bases from V and 8 bases from J, with 9 bases in between. The CDR3 nucleotides are TGCGCCAGCAGCCTGACTAGGGGGGAGCTGTTTTTT. This sequence encodes CASSLTRGELFF.

V usage is TRBV28 and J usage is TRBJ2-1; 9 nucleotides match TRBD1. With 7 bases clipped from V and 7 bases from J, the junction kept 8 bases outside the gene matches. CDR3 length: 14 amino acids. CDR1 MDHEN and CDR2 SYDVKM come from the germline V gene. CDR3 nucleotide sequence: TGTGCCAGCAACCCGGGACAGGGTTTAAATGAGCAGTTCTTC. Translation gives CASNPGQGLNEQFF.

The gene calls are TRBV7-3 and TRBJ1-2, with D tentatively TRBD1 (6 bases). Germline V CDR1 and CDR2: SGHTA, FQGTGA. V was pared by 4 bases and J by 8 bases, with 14 bases between. CDR3 length equals 13 residues. CDR3 protein: CASSSAGTTGYTF. CDR3 DNA sequence: TGTGCCAGCAGCTCCGCCGGGACAACCGGCTACACCTTC.

The V gene is TRBV19, the J gene TRBJ1-2; D unclear. This CDR3 region has 14 residues. Trimming left V 7 bases short and J 8 bases short, with 20 bases between. Germline CDR1 and CDR2: LNHDA and SQIVND (reference sequence). The CDR3 reads CASTPFLPLGGYTF. DNA for the CDR3: TGTGCCAGTACCCCCTTCCTCCCCCTCGGGGGCTACACCTTC.

In regard to this clone: Its ends do not fully match the called genes, so a read error is possible. The genes are TRBV2 and TRBJ2-1; D is uncertain. CDR1 is SNHLY and CDR2 is FYNNEI in the germline V gene. The length of the CDR3 is 12 residues. The CDR3 DNA is TGTGCCGGCAGTGGGCGTCGCAATGAGCAGTTCTTC. Its protein product is CAGSGRRNEQFF.

In its sample, this clone was seen once. The rearrangement uses TRBV27 and TRBJ1-1, with 9 positions matching TRBD1. With V trimmed by 5 bases and J by 5 bases, 12 bases remained unmatched. The V gene's germline CDR1 is MNHEY and CDR2 SMNVEV (reference sequence). The CDR3 has 16 residues. Here the CDR3 DNA reads TGTGCCAGCAGTCCGGGACAGGGAAAATGGTGGACTGAAGCTTTCTTT. Its protein is CASSPGQGKWWTEAFF.

This clone was seen repeatedly, ten times or more. The chain couples TRBV6-2 or TRBV6-3 to TRBJ2-6, with unresolved D. There are 15 residues in the CDR3. Per the germline V gene, CDR1 is MNHEY and CDR2 is SVGEGT. With 5 bases removed from V and 0 bases from J, the gap between germline ends came to 8 bases. The CDR3 DNA follows: TGTGCCAGCAGTGCAGGTAGCTCTGGGGCCAACGTCCTGACTTTC. This gives the protein CASSAGSSGANVLTF.

This clone was observed once. The V gene is TRBV5-1, the J gene TRBJ1-1, with unresolved D. The CDR3 is 16 amino acids. Germline CDR1 and CDR2: SGHRS and YFSETQ. The V gene lost 4 bases and the J gene lost 1 base, with 17 bases spanning the gap. CDR3 protein: CASSPREQLTNTEAFF. The CDR3 DNA reads TGCGCCAGCAGCCCCAGAGAACAGTTGACGAACACTGAAGCTTTCTTT.

This chain connects TRBV2 to TRBJ1-1; D is undetermined. The V end was cut by 6 bases, the J end by 0 bases, with 14 bases between. Germline V CDR1 and CDR2: SNHLY, FYNNEI. This CDR3 is 15 amino acids long. CDR3 DNA sequence: TGTGCCAGCAGCCAGGTCGATGCCATGAACACTGAAGCTTTCTTT. Translated, it gives CASSQVDAMNTEAFF.

The rearrangement links TRBV5-4 to TRBJ1-6, with 7 positions matching TRBD1. Trimming at V came to 0 bases and at J to 2 bases, leaving 8 bases not matched to a gene. Germline lookup yields CDR1 SGHNT and CDR2 YYREEE (reference sequence). This CDR3 is built from 18 residues. The CDR3 reads CASSLGQGKGTYNSPLHF. In DNA, the CDR3 is TGTGCCAGCAGCTTGGGACAGGGAAAGGGGACCTATAATTCACCCCTCCACTTT.

The chain joins TRBV27 to TRBJ2-3, with a weak D call TRBD2 (6 bases). CDR1 and CDR2 (germline): MNHEY, SMNVEV (reference sequence). V gave up 3 bases and J gave up 2 bases, with 15 bases separating them. The CDR3 has 16 amino acids. Written as DNA, the CDR3 is TGTGCCAGCAGTTTGGGGGACTCGCCCCTCACAGATACGCAGTATTTT. It encodes CASSLGDSPLTDTQYF.

The genes are TRBV7-6 and TRBJ1-1; 11 bases map to TRBD1. CDR3 length equals 16 residues. With 0 bases clipped from V and 4 bases from J, the junction kept 4 bases outside the gene matches. The germline V gene encodes CDR1 SGHVS and CDR2 FNYEAQ. Here the CDR3 DNA reads TGTGCCAGCAGCTTAGCTGGACAGGGGGCGCCCACTGAAGCTTTCTTT. Its translation: CASSLAGQGAPTEAFF.

This rearrangement joins TRBV29-1 to TRBJ2-1, with D unclear. Germline CDR1 and CDR2: SQVTM and ANQGSEA. V lost 2 bases and J 8 bases, leaving 19 bases between the germline ends. The CDR3 has 15 amino acids. DNA of the CDR3: TGCAGCGTTGAAACTGGACCACTTAGAGCATATGAGCAGTTCTTC. It is translated as CSVETGPLRAYEQFF.

The V call is TRBV12-3 or TRBV12-4, the J call TRBJ1-2, with 9 bases fitting TRBD1. J gave up 4 bases and V 6 bases, and 3 bases lay outside the gene matches. The CDR3 consists of 13 residues. The CDR3 protein is CASSQGQGYGYTF. CDR3 DNA: TGTGCCAGCAGCCAGGGACAGGGCTATGGCTACACCTTC.

The J gene is TRBJ2-2, the V gene TRBV7-3, with D possibly matching TRBD1 (5 bases). CDR1 is SGHTA, CDR2 FQGTGA, per germline. Trimming removed 5 bases at V and 7 bases at J, with 14 bases between. The CDR3 length is 14 residues. The CDR3 sequence: CASSPRRDSGELFF. The DNA of the CDR3 is TGTGCCAGCAGCCCGCGAAGAGACAGCGGGGAGCTGTTTTTT.

The V and J genes are TRBV6-5 and TRBJ2-7; either TRBD1 or TRBD2 may supply D (6 bases each). Trimming left V 6 bases short and J 2 bases short, with 14 bases between. The CDR3 covers 14 residues. Germline CDR1 reads MNHEY; CDR2 reads SVGAGI. CDR3 loop: CASRQGGSTYEQYF. In DNA, the CDR3 is TGTGCCAGCAGGCAAGGGGGGTCCACCTACGAGCAGTACTTC.

V and J are TRBV5-1 and TRBJ1-6, with D possibly TRBD1 on 5 matching bases. CDR1 and CDR2 (germline): SGHRS, YFSETQ. The CDR3 has 16 residues. Trimming removed 5 bases at V and 0 bases at J, with 12 bases between. This CDR3 reads CASRSTESSYNSPLHF. CDR3 DNA sequence: TGCGCCAGCAGGTCGACAGAGAGCTCCTATAATTCACCCCTCCACTTT.

This chain joins TRBV7-9 and TRBJ1-1; 7 bases line up with TRBD1. The CDR3 contains 15 residues. With 1 base clipped from V and 1 base from J, the junction kept 3 bases outside the gene matches. CDR1 SEHNR and CDR2 FQNEAQ come from the germline V gene (reference sequence). The CDR3: CASSLGTGGNTEAFF. The CDR3 DNA is TGTGCCAGCAGCTTAGGGACAGGAGGGAACACTGAAGCTTTCTTT. Variable domain in full (rest from reference TRBV7-9 and TRBJ1-1): DTGVSQNPRHKITKRGQNVTFRCDPISEHNRLYWYRQTLGQGPEFLTYFQNEAQLEKSRLLSDRFSAERPKGSFSTLEIQRTEQGDSAMYLCASSLGTGGNTEAFFGQGTRLTVV.

The chain carries TRBV4-3 and TRBJ1-2; D is unresolved. This CDR3 is 14 amino acids long. Germline values: CDR1 LGHNA, CDR2 YSLEER. Trimming took 0 bases from V and 6 from J, leaving 11 bases between them. The CDR3 loop is CASSQEIRAHGYTF. CDR3 DNA sequence: TGCGCCAGCAGCCAAGAGATTAGGGCGCATGGCTACACCTTC.

The rearrangement links TRBV4-3 to TRBJ2-7, with TRBD1 matching 10 bases. V shed 0 bases, J shed 3 bases, and the junction held 11 bases outside the gene matches. Germline CDR1 is LGHNA and CDR2 is YSLEER. The CDR3 loop spans 18 amino acids. As DNA, the CDR3 is TGCGCCAGCAGCCAAGATTGGTCCCCGGGACAGGGGAGCTACGAGCAGTACTTC. Its translation is CASSQDWSPGQGSYEQYF.

V is TRBV27 and J is TRBJ2-7; no reliable D call. The V end lost 4 bases, the J end lost 0 bases, and 10 bases lay between the germline ends. Germline V gene data show CDR1 as MNHEY and CDR2 as SMNVEV (reference sequence). The CDR3 is 14 residues long. CDR3 DNA sequence: TGTGCCAGCAGTTACGGACGGAACTCCTACGAGCAGTACTTC. The encoded protein is CASSYGRNSYEQYF.

The chain employs TRBV6-2 or TRBV6-3 and TRBJ2-6; D unresolved. CDR1 and CDR2 (germline): MNHEY, SVGEGT. The CDR3 extends over 13 amino acids. V lost 6 bases to trimming and J lost 4 bases, with 7 bases between them. CDR3 nucleotide sequence: TGTGCCAGCAGCCGTTCGGGGGCCAACGTCCTGACTTTC. As protein: CASSRSGANVLTF.

This clone occurred once. The chain recombines TRBV28 with TRBJ1-2; possible D gene TRBD1, 6 bases. Germline CDR1 and CDR2: MDHEN and SYDVKM. This CDR3 spans 17 amino acids. V was trimmed by 6 bases and J by 2 bases, leaving 22 bases between them. CDR3 region: CASRVTGEGVGNYGYTF. CDR3 in DNA: TGTGCCAGCAGAGTTACGGGGGAGGGGGTTGGGAACTATGGCTACACCTTC.

The gene calls are TRBV28 and TRBJ2-5, with D possibly matching TRBD2 (5 bases). CDR1 and CDR2 (germline): MDHEN, SYDVKM. V was clipped by 4 bases and J by 7 bases, with 28 bases between them. The CDR3 runs 18 residues. The DNA for the CDR3 is TGTGCCAGCAGTTCGCTAGACCCGATAGAGTTTAAAAGCGGGACCCAGTACTTC. Protein product: CASSSLDPIEFKSGTQYF.

The chain recombines TRBV5-4 with TRBJ2-1; 13 bases align to TRBD2. Germline V gene data show CDR1 as SGHNT and CDR2 as YYREEE (reference sequence). J gave up 3 bases and V 4 bases, and 4 bases lay outside the gene matches. The length of the CDR3 is 16 residues. CDR3: CASSRGLAGDYNEQFF. The CDR3, as DNA: TGTGCCAGCAGCCGTGGACTAGCGGGAGACTACAATGAGCAGTTCTTC.

This clone was observed a handful of times. Within the sample, other DNA sequences also encode this same CDR3. The CDR3 is CASSPQGDTEAFF. CDR3 in DNA: TGTGCCAGTAGTCCCCAGGGAGACACTGAAGCTTTCTTT. This rearrangement joins TRBV19 to TRBJ1-1; a possible D gene is TRBD1 (5 bases). CDR1 LNHDA and CDR2 SQIVND come from the germline V gene (reference sequence). The V end lost 5 bases, the J end lost 3 bases, and 10 bases lay between the germline ends. The CDR3 length is 13 residues.

The chain combines TRBV19 with TRBJ1-5; D is perhaps TRBD1 (5 bases). Germline loops: CDR1 LNHDA, CDR2 SQIVND (reference sequence). Trimming removed 4 bases from V and 5 bases from J, with 9 bases in between. The CDR3 has 13 residues. CDR3 nucleotide sequence: TGTGCCAGTAGTAAACGGGGGGATCAGCCCCAGCATTTT. This translates into CASSKRGDQPQHF.